Presented here are 15 T cell receptor beta chains from one specimen sequenced in a study of regulatory T cells in long-lasting Graves disease. Combining iRepertoire HTBI primers with Arm-PCR of CDR3 regions, the authors built TCR beta libraries. TCRdb passed the multiplex PCR reads through MiXCR, listing each CDR3 protein once. The sample contains approximately 360,000 distinct CDR3 sequences, more than 20% of which appear only once. Sample time point: persistent/refractory GD, antithyroid drugs over 5 years with positive TRAb. RNA extracted from PBMCs served as the sequencing template. The material was peripheral blood mononuclear cells (PBMCs), obtained when the disease was refractory, from a patient treated with antithyroid drugs. All receptors come from a woman aged 35 to 49 with Graves disease.

Ten or more counts support this clonotype. This rearrangement joins TRBV2 to TRBJ2-7; TRBD1 or TRBD2 may be the D gene (5 bases each). V lost 7 bases and J 0 bases, leaving 16 bases between the germline ends. Germline loops: CDR1 SNHLY, CDR2 FYNNEI. This CDR3 is 15 amino acids long. CDR3 in amino acids: CASTDRGRASYEQYF. The CDR3 nucleotides read TGTGCCAGCACCGATAGGGGACGGGCCTCCTACGAGCAGTACTTC.

The chain carries TRBV2 and TRBJ1-4; D might be TRBD1 (6 bases). V was clipped by 1 base and J by 5 bases, with 11 bases between them. CDR3 length equals 15 residues. Germline assignment: CDR1 SNHLY and CDR2 FYNNEI. The CDR3 sequence: CASSEDRATNEKLFF. For the CDR3, the DNA is TGTGCCAGCAGTGAAGACAGGGCCACCAATGAAAAACTGTTTTTT. The complete variable domain, with remaining parts taken from reference TRBV2 and TRBJ1-4, reads EPEVTQTPSHQVTQMGQEVILRCVPISNHLYFYWYRQILGQKVEFLVSFYNNEISEKSEIFDDQFSVERPDGSNFTLKIRSTKLEDSAMYFCASSEDRATNEKLFFGSGTQLSVL.

This clonotype was counted only a few times. The chain employs TRBV28 and TRBJ1-1, with 9 bases matching TRBD1. CDR1 and CDR2 from the germline V gene are MDHEN and SYDVKM. After removal of 4 bases from V and 6 bases from J, the junction contained 6 bases not matched to a gene. The CDR3 has 14 amino acids. The CDR3 DNA is TGTGCCAGCAGTTCCACAGGGGGCAACTCTGAAGCTTTCTTT. Translating it yields CASSSTGGNSEAFF.

This clonotype was detected ten times or more. The chain joins TRBV28 to TRBJ2-6, with D perhaps matching TRBD1 (5 bases). The V and J ends lost 5 bases and 2 bases respectively, with 13 bases between them. Germline CDR1 is MDHEN and CDR2 is SYDVKM. The CDR3 totals 16 residues. CDR3 region: CASSRLSRAGANVLTF. CDR3 nucleotide sequence: TGTGCCAGCAGTCGCCTATCCAGGGCTGGGGCCAACGTCCTGACTTTC.

The V gene is TRBV24-1, the J gene TRBJ2-2; either TRBD1 or TRBD2 may supply D (6 bases each). The ends were cut back, 11 bases at V and 8 bases at J, with 14 bases in the middle. This CDR3 contains 12 residues. The germline V gene has CDR1 KGHDR and CDR2 SFDVKD. The CDR3 protein is CAILGGTGELFF. The CDR3 region has the DNA TGTGCCATCCTCGGAGGGACAGGGGAGCTGTTTTTT.

This clonotype was found many times. The chain combines TRBV7-3 with TRBJ2-5; D might be TRBD2 (6 bases). The CDR3 is 17 amino acids. Trimming stripped 1 base from V and 5 bases from J, with 20 bases between. Germline assignment: CDR1 SGHTA and CDR2 FQGTGA. CDR3: CASSLSGRPGLGETQYF. As DNA, the CDR3 is TGTGCCAGCAGCTTAAGCGGTAGACCGGGACTCGGGGAGACCCAGTACTTC.

This clonotype was counted at least ten times. The chain employs TRBV11-1 and TRBJ1-1, with no clear D. This CDR3 is built from 14 residues. The germline CDR1 and CDR2 sequences are SGHAT and FQDESV (reference sequence). The V gene lost 1 base and the J gene lost 0 bases, with 6 bases spanning the gap. CDR3 in amino acids: CASSLGSLNTEAFF. The CDR3 coding sequence is TGTGCCAGCAGCTTAGGATCCCTGAACACTGAAGCTTTCTTT.

This chain joins TRBV19 and TRBJ2-2; D is possibly TRBD2 (5 bases). The CDR3 sequence is 14 residues long. V shed 7 bases and J shed 2 bases, with 11 bases lying between them. Germline-derived CDR1 and CDR2 are LNHDA and SQIVND (reference sequence). The CDR3 bases are TGTGCCAGTAAGAGGGCAGCAAACACCGGGGAGCTGTTTTTT. It yields the protein CASKRAANTGELFF.

Only a few counts were recorded for this clonotype. V usage is TRBV7-9 and J usage is TRBJ2-7; TRBD1 is a possible D gene (5 bases). The CDR3 has 10 amino acids. Germline loops: CDR1 SEHNR, CDR2 FQNEAQ (reference sequence). Trimming pared 9 bases from V and 6 bases from J, leaving 9 bases between. DNA for the CDR3: TGTGCCAGTGGACAAGGCGAGCAGTACTTC. As protein: CASGQGEQYF.

Concerning this clonotype itself: Given a far larger clone just one base away, this is likely a sequencing read error. The chain combines TRBV6-2 or TRBV6-3 with TRBJ2-7, with 12 bases lining up with TRBD2. The CDR3 totals 14 residues. The germline gives CDR1 MNHEY, CDR2 SVGEGT. CDR3 in amino acids: CASGYGTSGREQYF. CDR3 nucleotide sequence: TGTGCCAGCGGTTATGGGACTAGCGGGCGCGAGCAGTACTTC.

This clonotype has only a few counts. This chain joins TRBV6-4 and TRBJ2-2, with 7 nucleotides matching TRBD1. This CDR3 has 16 residues. V dropped 0 bases and J dropped 4; count of bases not matched to a gene: 5. Germline V gene sequence: CDR1 MRHNA, CDR2 SNTAGT. CDR3 residues: CASSDSETGPTGELFF. The CDR3 DNA follows: TGTGCCAGCAGTGACTCCGAGACAGGGCCCACCGGGGAGCTGTTTTTT.

The chain carries TRBV11-2 and TRBJ2-2; a possible D gene is TRBD1 (5 bases). Germline CDR1 is SGHAT and CDR2 is FQNNGV. The CDR3 has 15 residues. V lost 5 bases and J 5 bases, leaving 15 bases between the germline ends. Here the CDR3 DNA reads TGTGCCAGCAGCCCGCCCCAGTCAGGGACCGGGGAGCTGTTTTTT. Amino acids: CASSPPQSGTGELFF. The variable domain in full, with the rest retrieved from reference TRBV11-2 and TRBJ2-2, is EAGVAQSPRYKIIEKRQSVAFWCNPISGHATLYWYQQILGQGPKLLIQFQNNGVVDDSQLPKDRFSAERLKGVDSTLKIQPAKLEDSAVYLCASSPPQSGTGELFFGEGSRLTVL.

This clonotype was picked up many times. The rearrangement joins TRBV5-6 to TRBJ1-4; 8 bases are shared with TRBD1. V dropped 3 bases and J dropped 8; count of bases not matched to a gene: 9. Germline CDR1 is SGHDT and CDR2 is YYEEEE. The CDR3 contains 15 residues. CDR3 sequence (DNA): TGTGCCAGCAGCTCCAACCGGGACAGGCGAGAAAAACTGTTTTTT. Translation gives CASSSNRDRREKLFF. Full variable domain (outside the CDR3, taken from reference TRBV5-6 and TRBJ1-4): DAGVTQSPTHLIKTRGQQVTLRCSPKSGHDTVSWYQQALGQGPQFIFQYYEEEERQRGNFPDRFSGHQFPNYSSELNVNALLLGDSALYLCASSSNRDRREKLFFGSGTQLSVL.

The chain carries TRBV4-2 and TRBJ1-3; D uncertain. The CDR3 is made up of 11 amino acids. V lost 1 base and J 8 bases, leaving 3 bases between the germline ends. Germline lookup yields CDR1 LGHNA and CDR2 YNFKEQ. CDR3 in DNA: TGTGCCAGCAGCCAAGCTGACACCATATATTTT. It encodes CASSQADTIYF.

V and J are TRBV6-1 and TRBJ1-1; D is uncertain. The germline gives CDR1 MNHNS, CDR2 SASEGT. Trimming took 11 bases from V and 6 from J, leaving 19 bases between them. The CDR3 has 13 residues. CDR3: CAARRKVNPEAFF. CDR3 DNA: TGTGCCGCCCGAAGGAAGGTAAACCCTGAAGCTTTCTTT.